This paragraph covers one T cell receptor beta chain sequence. The data were taken from a study of PD-L1 blockade in urothelial cancer. In the study overall: The patients first took atezolizumab in about 2014, receiving 1,200 mg intravenously every 3 weeks. Before enrollment, 0 to 3 chemotherapy regimens had been given to patients.

The CDR3 contains 12 residues. V was shortened by 6 bases and J by 0 bases, with 5 bases between the two germline ends. Germline CDR1 is ENHRY and CDR2 is SYGVKD. Anywhere from 1 to 8 samples came from each patient, spanning pretreatment and on-treatment. Synthetic analogs of TCR templates were spiked into every PCR. Using immunoSEQ multiplex PCR, the repertoire was profiled, and TCRdb retains in-frame clones only, with some absent. The sample lists 50,000 to 55,000 clones, 60% to 85% occurring once. Material: PBMCs, obtained around atezolizumab (anti-PD-L1) treatment. The genes are TRBV10-3 and TRBJ1-1; the D is unclear. This receptor was taken from a man aged 65 to 85 with urothelial cancer. This CDR3 is CAISGVNTEAFF. In DNA, the CDR3 is TGTGCCATCAGCGGGGTGAACACTGAAGCTTTCTTT.